Below, one T cell receptor (beta chain) is given with its context. The clone's antigen remains unknown. Base qualities are missing; no much larger clone stands one base away. This specimen comes from a study of OX40 agonist ivuxolimab in advanced cancers. As for the study more broadly: Ivuxolimab, which targeted the costimulatory receptor OX40 (CD134), was an agonistic, fully human IgG2 monoclonal antibody. Intravenous ivuxolimab was administered to patients every 2 weeks at six dose levels: 0.01, 0.1, 0.3, 1.5, 3 and 10 mg/kg. Among the roughly 50 dose-escalation patients, some 20 had hepatocellular carcinoma, around 15 melanoma, 9 renal cell carcinoma and 9 head and neck cancer. The dose-escalation cohort was 82.7% male with a mean age of roughly 60 years, ranging from roughly 23 to 80. Prior anti-PD-1, anti-PD-L1 or anti-CTLA-4 therapy was permitted, and checkpoint inhibitors had been received by 40% to 50% of dose-escalation patients. Partial responses occurred in three dose-escalation patients, of whom one had hepatocellular carcinoma and two had cutaneous melanoma. The purpose of peripheral TCRbeta sequencing was to test whether ivuxolimab changed TCR sequence diversity and led to clonal T-cell expansion. The paper reports the monotherapy dose-escalation portion (N = 52 patients) of the phase I ivuxolimab trial.

Genomic DNA was extracted from sorted cells for sequencing of the TCRbeta CDR3 region. The immunoSEQ Assay was used to sequence the TCRbeta CDR3 regions. TCRdb obtained this table from immuneACCESS and retained in-frame rearrangements with V and J assigned. These tables miss some clones; where compared with another copy, unresolved V genes account for less than half of the shortfall, and the remainder is unexplained. This sample has 84,000 or so clones in its table, and around four fifths of those were observed once. The ten biggest clones cover roughly 2.5% of the sample. Trimming removed 0 bases from V and 9 bases from J, leaving 12 bases between the germline ends. The CDR3 runs 14 amino acids, cysteine and phenylalanine included. Only the CDR3 portion is preserved as DNA: 42 bases, with reading frame beginning at the first base. CDR1 and CDR2, looked up from the germline V gene, are MGHRA and YSYEKL.

Patients with a history of autoimmune disease or receiving systemic immunosuppression were excluded from the trial. Peripheral blood for TCR sequencing was collected from all dose cohorts at baseline, on cycle 4 day 1, and on cycle 7 day 1. Samples were obtained from an open-label, multicenter, first-in-human phase I dose-escalation trial of ivuxolimab. The trial enrolled adults with locally advanced or metastatic head and neck squamous cell, hepatocellular, melanoma or renal cell carcinoma. CD4+ and CD8+ T cells were sorted separately from peripheral blood before TCR sequencing. The full study reports these points: Low levels of normalized T-cell clonal expansion were also seen in some nonresponding patients. Which antigens the clonally expanded peripheral T cells were specific for was not determined. In the 0.1-3.0 mg/kg groups, partial responders had among the lowest normalized peripheral clonal expansion, particularly in CD8+ T cells. At doses of 0.1 to 3.0 mg/kg, clonal expansion of both CD4+ and CD8+ blood T cells was observed from baseline to week 6. After ivuxolimab, more expanded clones were found on average in CD8+ T cells than in CD4+ T cells.

The sample consisted of CD4+ or CD8+ T cells sorted from blood, taken in a trial of the OX40 agonist ivuxolimab. The TCR originated in an adult with an advanced solid tumor such as melanoma, head and neck, liver or kidney cancer. The chain is encoded by TRBV4-1 joined to TRBJ1-5, with no confident D gene call. DNA sequence: TGCGCCAGCAGCCAAGATCACTGGGCCCCGCCCCAGCATTTT. This is translated as CASSQDHWAPPQHF.